The rows below give T cell receptor beta chains drawn from one sample of a study of long-term antiretroviral therapy in people with HIV. Sequenced by immunoSEQ multiplex PCR; TCRdb stores in-frame clones only, minus some. The sample holds approximately 30,000 clones, around 75% seen once. The material sequenced was unsorted PBMCs, taken 1.9 years after starting antiretroviral therapy. The source is a man between 18 and 29 years old with HIV. CDR3s include the opening cysteine and the closing phenylalanine or tryptophan. The order of the fields is J gene, D gene, V gene, clone size, CDR3 length, CDR3 protein, CDR3 DNA. D genes are given only for firm matches. Clone size is given for some rows only: seen once, a few or many times, or a class if the clone is expanded.

>TRBJ2-6|-|TRBV6-5|-|15
CASNHGAGGANVLTF
TGTGCCAGCAACCACGGGGCGGGTGGGGCCAACGTCCTGACTTTC
>TRBJ1-4|-|TRBV7-9|-|13
CASSPRQEEKLFF
TGTGCCAGCAGCCCTAGACAGGAAGAAAAACTGTTTTTT
>TRBJ1-6|-|TRBV4-1|-|15
CASSQGDIPSRPLHF
TGCGCCAGCAGCCAGGGGGACATCCCCTCGAGGCCCCTCCACTTT
>TRBJ1-3|-|TRBV11-2|-|16
CASSPHGGASGNTIYF
TGTGCCAGCAGCCCCCATGGGGGTGCTTCTGGAAACACCATATATTTT
>TRBJ2-7|-|TRBV28|-|13
CASSSSLSYEQYF
TGTGCCAGCAGTTCGTCCCTCTCCTACGAGCAGTACTTC
>TRBJ2-2|TRBD1|TRBV7-9|-|17
CASSQKDRGRNTGELFF
TGTGCCAGCAGCCAAAAGGACAGGGGGCGAAACACCGGGGAGCTGTTTTTT
>TRBJ2-5|TRBD1|TRBV29-1|-|15
CSVERTGGIQETQYF
TGCAGCGTTGAACGGACAGGGGGGATCCAAGAGACCCAGTACTTC
>TRBJ2-2|-|TRBV5-1|-|15
CASSLAGINTGELFF
TGCGCCAGCAGCTTGGCAGGGATTAACACCGGGGAGCTGTTTTTT
>TRBJ1-4|-|TRBV25-1|-|17
CASSDLDTLPTNEKLFF
TGTGCCAGCAGTGACCTGGACACTTTACCAACTAATGAAAAACTGTTTTTT
>TRBJ1-6|-|TRBV5-1|few|15
CASSPLGGENSPLHF
TGCGCCAGCAGCCCCCTGGGGGGGGAGAATTCACCCCTCCACTTT
>TRBJ1-6|-|TRBV18|-|13
CASSPPEGQPLHF
TGTGCCAGCTCACCACCTGAGGGTCAACCCCTCCACTTT
>TRBJ1-5|TRBD1|TRBV15|-|15
CATSRDDRGGQPQHF
TGTGCCACCAGCAGGGATGACAGGGGTGGGCAGCCCCAGCATTTT
>TRBJ1-1|-|TRBV25-1|once|15
CASSEYDGEITEAFF
TGTGCCAGCAGTGAATACGACGGCGAGATCACTGAAGCTTTCTTT
>TRBJ1-2|-|TRBV5-1|-|16
CASSSREEHGENGYTF
TGCGCCAGCAGCTCCCGGGAAGAGCATGGAGAAAATGGCTACACCTTC
>TRBJ2-5|-|TRBV9|-|10
CARAGETQYF
TGTGCCAGGGCCGGGGAGACCCAGTACTTC
>TRBJ2-3|-|TRBV6-5|-|14
CASSWGSGTDTQYF
TGTGCCAGCTCTTGGGGGAGCGGCACAGATACGCAGTATTTT
>TRBJ1-2|-|TRBV30|-|11
CAWTKTAGYTF
TGTGCCTGGACTAAGACAGCTGGCTACACCTTC
>TRBJ1-2|TRBD1|TRBV7-9|-|15
CASSLRNGTVGGYTF
TGTGCCAGCAGCTTACGTAATGGGACAGTGGGTGGCTACACCTTC
>TRBJ1-1|-|TRBV2|-|17
CASIRNWPAKGNTEAFF
TGTGCCAGCATAAGGAATTGGCCGGCGAAGGGAAACACTGAAGCTTTCTTT
>TRBJ1-6|TRBD1|TRBV10-3|few|13
CAIRRDRESPLHF
TGTGCCATCAGGCGGGACAGGGAATCACCCCTCCACTTT
>TRBJ1-3|-|TRBV7-2|-|15
CASSLGEGGRNTIYF
TGTGCCAGCAGCTTAGGGGAGGGGGGACGTAACACCATATATTTT
>TRBJ1-2|TRBD1|TRBV27|-|13
CASSLSTGDRYTF
TGTGCCAGCAGTTTATCGACAGGGGATCGCTACACCTTC
>TRBJ2-1|-|TRBV4-2|few|15
CASSQGDSVFNEQFF
TGTGCCAGCAGCCAAGGCGACAGCGTCTTCAATGAGCAGTTCTTC
>TRBJ1-6|TRBD1|TRBV19|-|14
CASSGGQGVSPLHF
TGTGCCAGTAGTGGGGGACAGGGAGTTTCACCCCTCCACTTT
>TRBJ1-6|-|TRBV15|-|13
CATSPRPNSPLHF
TGTGCCACCAGCCCCCGCCCTAATTCACCCCTCCACTTT
>TRBJ1-5|-|TRBV7-2|-|14
CASSPPISNQPQHF
TGTGCCAGCAGCCCACCCATAAGCAATCAGCCCCAGCATTTT
>TRBJ2-1|TRBD2|TRBV4-2|-|15
CASSQDNGGVNEQFF
TGTGCCAGCAGCCAAGATAACGGGGGGGTCAATGAGCAGTTCTTC
>TRBJ1-5|-|TRBV18|-|13
CASSPEAGQPQHF
TGTGCCAGCTCACCAGAAGCTGGCCAGCCCCAGCATTTT
>TRBJ1-2|-|TRBV7-9|-|13
CASSFEGGYGYTF
TGTGCCAGCAGCTTCGAAGGGGGCTATGGCTACACCTTC
>TRBJ2-6|-|TRBV4-1|-|13
CASSQDGANVLTF
TGCGCCAGCAGCCAAGATGGGGCCAACGTCCTGACTTTC
>TRBJ1-1|-|TRBV6-5|-|15
CASSYDQGLNTEAFF
TGTGCCAGCAGTTACGACCAGGGATTGAACACTGAAGCTTTCTTT
>TRBJ1-6|-|TRBV30|-|16
CAWSAPGVPPNSPLHF
TGTGCCTGGAGTGCCCCGGGGGTTCCACCTAATTCACCCCTCCACTTT
>TRBJ1-4|-|TRBV5-4|-|16
CASSLQGSTNNEKLFF
TGTGCCAGCAGCTTGCAGGGTAGCACCAATAATGAAAAACTGTTTTTT
>TRBJ2-2|-|TRBV2|once|15
CASSVVGAGSGELFF
TGTGCCAGCAGTGTGGTAGGGGCTGGGTCCGGGGAGCTGTTTTTT
>TRBJ2-2|-|TRBV7-9|-|12
CASSRGTGELFF
TGTGCCAGCAGCCGAGGCACCGGGGAGCTGTTTTTT
>TRBJ2-3|-|TRBV28|-|13
CASSLPSTDTQYF
TGTGCCAGCAGCCTTCCGAGCACAGATACGCAGTATTTT
>TRBJ2-7|TRBD1|TRBV4-1|few|18
CASSQEVQGASGSYEQYF
TGCGCCAGCAGCCAAGAGGTCCAGGGGGCCTCGGGCTCCTACGAGCAGTACTTC
>TRBJ2-7|TRBD1|TRBV5-6|-|15
CASSLMDRGSYEQYF
TGTGCCAGCAGCTTGATGGACAGGGGCTCCTACGAGCAGTACTTC
>TRBJ1-2|-|TRBV28|few|11
CASSYNYGYTF
TGTGCAAGCTCCTATAACTATGGCTACACCTTC
>TRBJ1-3|-|TRBV7-8|-|16
CASSLDGPEARNTIYF
TGTGCCAGCAGCTTAGACGGACCCGAAGCGAGAAACACCATATATTTT
>TRBJ1-5|TRBD1|TRBV19|-|15
CASSLDTQGYQPQHF
TGTGCCAGTAGTCTCGATACACAGGGGTACCAGCCCCAGCATTTT
>TRBJ1-1|TRBD1|TRBV29-1|-|13
CSGSGTGLSEAFF
TGCAGCGGTTCCGGGACAGGGCTGTCTGAAGCTTTCTTT
>TRBJ1-1|-|TRBV28|-|11
CASTSFTEAFF
TGTGCCAGCACTTCGTTTACTGAAGCTTTCTTT
>TRBJ2-7|TRBD2|TRBV6-5|-|14
CASSGSGGAGEQYF
TGTGCCAGCAGTGGCAGCGGGGGGGCGGGAGAGCAGTACTTC
>TRBJ2-7|TRBD1|TRBV19|-|15
CATQPGQGGHYEQYF
TGTGCCACACAACCGGGACAGGGTGGACACTACGAGCAGTACTTC
>TRBJ1-1|-|TRBV2|-|14
CASSDQAGSTEAFF
TGTGCCAGCAGTGATCAGGCAGGGAGTACTGAAGCTTTCTTT
>TRBJ1-6|TRBD1|TRBV5-6|few|13
CASTGQPNSPLHF
TGTGCCAGCACGGGACAGCCGAATTCACCCCTCCACTTT